The 20 T cell receptor beta chains below were found in one sample sequenced in a study of cytomegalovirus exposure and HLA in healthy donors. This PCR relied on a set of 60 Vbeta primers and 13 Jbeta primers. Sequencing used immunoSEQ multiplex PCR; TCRdb keeps in-frame clones, though not all of them. The table shows 150,000 to 200,000 clones, with about 90% occurring only once. The source material was PBMCs. These receptors came from a girl under two years old in good health and CMV-seronegative.

This clone was seen only a few times. The chain couples TRBV5-1 to TRBJ2-7; no clear D. The V and J ends lost 2 bases and 4 bases respectively, with 13 bases between them. The CDR3 runs to 14 residues. Germline V lookup: CDR1 SGHRS, CDR2 YFSETQ. The CDR3 DNA reads as TGCGCCAGCAGCTTCCTGGCAAAACCATACGAGCAGTACTTC. Protein: CASSFLAKPYEQYF.

The V call is TRBV27, the J call TRBJ1-2, with 7 bases identical to TRBD1. CDR1 is MNHEY, CDR2 SMNVEV, per germline (reference sequence). V dropped 3 bases and J dropped 6; count of bases not matched to a gene: 7. The CDR3 length is 14 residues. The DNA for the CDR3 is TGTGCCAGCAGTTTCCTGACAGGGTCGGATGGCTACACCTTC. Protein sequence: CASSFLTGSDGYTF.

This clone was observed a handful of times. This chain joins TRBV5-1 and TRBJ2-5; a weak D match, TRBD2 (6 bases). The CDR3 is 12 residues long. With 5 bases removed from V and 1 base from J, the gap between germline ends came to 6 bases. Germline values: CDR1 SGHRS, CDR2 YFSETQ. This CDR3 is CASREGQETQYF. In nucleotides, the CDR3 is TGCGCCAGCAGGGAGGGCCAAGAGACCCAGTACTTC.

V gene TRBV9 combines with J gene TRBJ2-1; D call uncertain. CDR3 length: 13 residues. The germline V and J ends were trimmed by 4 bases and 7 bases, with 12 bases remaining between them. Germline V gene data show CDR1 as SGDLS and CDR2 as YYNGEE. CDR3 coding DNA: TGTGCCAGCAGCTTCCAGGCCCAGAATGAGCAGTTCTTC. Protein sequence: CASSFQAQNEQFF.

The chain links TRBV11-2 to TRBJ2-5; TRBD2 matches at 11 bases. This CDR3 spans 15 amino acids. Germline V CDR1 and CDR2: SGHAT, FQNNGV. Unmatched junction bases numbered 9, after V lost 5 bases and J lost 7 bases. This CDR3 is CASSRHSGGAGTQYF. The CDR3 DNA reads TGTGCCAGCAGCCGACATAGCGGGGGGGCCGGGACCCAGTACTTC. The whole variable domain, remainder taken from reference TRBV11-2 and TRBJ2-5, is EAGVAQSPRYKIIEKRQSVAFWCNPISGHATLYWYQQILGQGPKLLIQFQNNGVVDDSQLPKDRFSAERLKGVDSTLKIQPAKLEDSAVYLCASSRHSGGAGTQYFGPGTRLLVL.

This CDR3 is CASSPGLAQYNEQFF. CDR3 coding DNA: TGTGCCAGCAGCCCGGGACTAGCCCAATACAATGAGCAGTTCTTC. V is TRBV7-3 and J is TRBJ2-1, with 9 bases identical to TRBD2. Germline V CDR1 and CDR2: SGHTA, FQGTGA. With V trimmed by 5 bases and J by 4 bases, 6 bases remained unmatched. CDR3 length: 15 amino acids.

The chain has TRBV30 and TRBJ2-7; the D gene is possibly TRBD1 (5 bases). This CDR3 has 15 residues. Germline V gene lookup returns CDR1 GTSNPN and CDR2 SVGIG (reference sequence). Trimming stripped 0 bases from V and 2 bases from J, with 14 bases between. Here the CDR3 reads CAWSVILQAPYEQYF. CDR3 coding DNA: TGTGCCTGGAGTGTAATCCTACAGGCGCCCTACGAGCAGTACTTC.

This clone has a handful of counts. V and J are TRBV6-5 and TRBJ1-2; 12 bases are a match to TRBD1. CDR3 length: 14 residues. V shed 8 bases, J shed 6 bases, and the junction held 7 bases outside the gene matches. Per germline, CDR1 MNHEY and CDR2 SVGAGI. CDR3 sequence (DNA): TGTGCCAGCCGGGGGACAGGGGGCAAGGATGGCTACACCTTC. Protein product: CASRGTGGKDGYTF.

V gene TRBV5-5 combines with J gene TRBJ2-1; 8 nucleotides match TRBD1. The V and J ends lost 2 bases and 0 bases, in that order; junction bases with no gene match: 7. Per germline, CDR1 SGHKS and CDR2 YYEKEE (reference sequence). There are 17 residues in the CDR3. CDR3 DNA sequence: TGTGCCAGCAGCTTATATCTTACAGGGGGCTCCTACAATGAGCAGTTCTTC. Its protein product is CASSLYLTGGSYNEQFF.

A word on this clone: The same CDR3 arises from other DNA sequences in this sample as well. The rearrangement joins TRBV5-1 to TRBJ2-7; D may be TRBD2 (5 bases). The germline V and J ends were trimmed by 0 bases and 4 bases, with 5 bases remaining between them. The CDR3 totals 12 residues. In germline, CDR1 is SGHRS, CDR2 YFSETQ. This CDR3 is CASSLGGYEQYF. CDR3 nucleotide sequence: TGCGCCAGCAGCTTGGGAGGGTACGAGCAGTACTTC.

The chain couples TRBV6-1 to TRBJ2-7; TRBD1 is a possible D gene (6 bases). The CDR3 length is 14 residues. Germline loops: CDR1 MNHNS, CDR2 SASEGT. Deletions cut 7 bases from V and 3 bases from J, with 16 bases between. The CDR3 region is CASTRRQVHYEQYF. In DNA form, the CDR3 reads TGTGCCAGCACGAGGAGACAGGTACACTACGAGCAGTACTTC.

The chain's CDR3 is CASKAVRETQYF. CDR3 nucleotides: TGTGCCAGCAAGGCGGTCCGGGAGACCCAGTACTTC. This chain connects TRBV7-9 to TRBJ2-5; D gene uncertain. The length of the CDR3 is 12 residues. V was clipped by 7 bases and J by 5 bases, with 11 bases between them. In germline, CDR1 is SEHNR, CDR2 FQNEAQ (reference sequence). Full variable domain (outside the CDR3, taken from reference TRBV7-9 and TRBJ2-5): DTGVSQNPRHKITKRGQNVTFRCDPISEHNRLYWYRQTLGQGPEFLTYFQNEAQLEKSRLLSDRFSAERPKGSFSTLEIQRTEQGDSAMYLCASKAVRETQYFGPGTRLLVL.

The rearrangement joins TRBV5-1 to TRBJ2-7; D not resolved. This CDR3 has 11 residues. V lost 4 bases and J lost 4, with 6 bases in between. Per the germline V gene, CDR1 is SGHRS and CDR2 is YFSETQ. The CDR3 DNA reads TGCGCCAGCAGCGAGAAGTACGAGCAGTACTTC. It encodes CASSEKYEQYF.

The chain is built from TRBV29-1 and TRBJ1-3, with D perhaps TRBD1 (6 bases). V was shortened by 5 bases and J by 4 bases, with 12 bases between the two germline ends. The CDR3 has 13 amino acids. The germline V gene has CDR1 SQVTM and CDR2 ANQGSEA. The CDR3 sequence is CSVRQVLGNTIYF. CDR3 in DNA: TGCAGCGTTAGACAGGTGTTAGGAAACACCATATATTTT.

The chain uses TRBV2 and TRBJ2-7; D not resolved. V dropped 4 bases and J dropped 4 bases, with 11 bases sitting between them. Germline V gives CDR1 SNHLY, CDR2 FYNNEI. The CDR3 is 13 residues long. The CDR3 nucleotides read TGTGCCAGCAGTGGGTATGGGCAGTACGAGCAGTACTTC. This sequence encodes CASSGYGQYEQYF.

The CDR3 loop is CASSLATLSEAFF. The CDR3 coding sequence is TGTGCCAGTAGTTTGGCCACCCTCTCTGAAGCTTTCTTT. The chain uses TRBV19 and TRBJ1-1; D is unresolved. In germline, CDR1 is LNHDA, CDR2 SQIVND (reference sequence). Trimming took 5 bases from V and 6 from J, leaving 13 bases between them. There are 13 residues in the CDR3. Full variable domain (outside the CDR3, taken from reference TRBV19 and TRBJ1-1): DGGITQSPKYLFRKEGQNVTLSCEQNLNHDAMYWYRQDPGQGLRLIYYSQIVNDFQKGDIAEGYSVSREKKESFPLTVTSAQKNPTAFYLCASSLATLSEAFFGQGTRLTVV.

The V call is TRBV9, the J call TRBJ1-4; D may be TRBD1 (6 bases). The CDR3 is 15 residues long. With 3 bases removed from V and 3 bases from J, the gap between germline ends came to 12 bases. Per germline, CDR1 SGDLS and CDR2 YYNGEE. CDR3 DNA sequence: TGTGCCAGCAGCGAGGGGGGGGCAGCTAATGAAAAACTGTTTTTT. Translating gives CASSEGGAANEKLFF.

V and J are TRBV2 and TRBJ2-2; 11 bases are shared with TRBD1. Germline assignment: CDR1 SNHLY and CDR2 FYNNEI. The V segment lost 6 bases and the J segment 6 bases; nucleotides outside the gene matches: 6. The CDR3 has 15 residues. CDR3 residues: CASRTGTGGAGELFF. DNA of the CDR3: TGTGCCAGCAGAACCGGGACAGGGGGGGCCGGGGAGCTGTTTTTT.

The V gene is TRBV2, the J gene TRBJ1-5; D is possibly TRBD1 (6 bases). The germline V and J ends were trimmed by 1 base and 7 bases, with 8 bases remaining between them. The germline CDR1 and CDR2 sequences are SNHLY and FYNNEI. The CDR3 covers 13 residues. As DNA, the CDR3 is TGTGCCAGCAGTGAAGAACAGGGACAGCCCCAGCATTTT. Its protein is CASSEEQGQPQHF.

J is TRBJ2-2 and V is TRBV11-1; tentative D call: TRBD1 (5 bases). Trimming stripped 2 bases from V and 6 bases from J, with 10 bases between. This CDR3 has 14 amino acids. From germline, CDR1 is SGHAT and CDR2 FQDESV (reference sequence). CDR3 sequence reads: CASSLSGLAGELFF. The DNA for the CDR3 is TGTGCCAGCAGCTTATCAGGGTTAGCCGGGGAGCTGTTTTTT.